This TCR beta chain was recovered during a study of a mutant IDH1 vaccine in newly diagnosed glioma. Study-wide context: Across weeks 1, 3, 5, 7, 11, 15, 19 and 23, patients received a vaccination each time, eight in all. The study, taken as a whole, reports: Vaccine-induced responses were seen in approximately 93% of patients, spanning several MHC alleles.

Assay: immunoSEQ multiplex PCR; the TCRdb copy retains only in-frame clones and omits some. The sample has some 29,000 clones, about nine tenths seen once. Concerning this clone: Antigen specificity is unknown.

Trimming stripped 4 bases from V and 8 bases from J, with 16 bases between. Per the germline V gene, CDR1 is SGHNT and CDR2 is YYREEE (reference sequence). This CDR3 is built from 14 residues. Stated time point: week 5, during vaccination. Doses consisted of 300 ug of mutant IDH1 20-mer peptide each, paired with topical imiquimod. V gene TRBV5-4 combines with J gene TRBJ2-1; D is possibly TRBD2 (7 bases). The TCR was taken from a woman between 35 and 50 years old with glioma. Some clones in this sample may be carry-over from other donors' samples. The sequencing here drew on peripheral blood mononuclear cells (PBMCs), taken from a glioma patient whose treatment included an IDH1 peptide vaccine. The CDR3 here is CASSLGQGRDEQFF. The CDR3 bases are TGTGCCAGCAGCCTGGGCCAGGGGAGGGATGAGCAGTTCTTC.